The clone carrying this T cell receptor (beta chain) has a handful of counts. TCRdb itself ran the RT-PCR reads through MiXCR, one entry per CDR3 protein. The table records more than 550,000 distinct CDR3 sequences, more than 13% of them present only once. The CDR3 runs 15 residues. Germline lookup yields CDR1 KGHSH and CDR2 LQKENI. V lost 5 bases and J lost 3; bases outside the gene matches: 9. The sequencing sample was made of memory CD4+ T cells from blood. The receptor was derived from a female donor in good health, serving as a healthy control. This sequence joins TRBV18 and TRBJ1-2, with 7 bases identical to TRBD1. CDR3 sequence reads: CASSKSKGGDYGYTF. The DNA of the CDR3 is TGTGCCAGCTCAAAGAGCAAAGGGGGCGACTATGGCTACACCTTC.